Sequencing of this T cell receptor (beta chain) was carried out in a study of cytomegalovirus exposure and HLA in healthy donors. This PCR relied on a set of 60 Vbeta primers and 13 Jbeta primers. Repertoires were generated with immunoSEQ multiplex PCR, while TCRdb's copy carries only in-frame clones and drops some. The sample lists 100,000 to 150,000 clones; about 78% were seen once. V was pared by 7 bases and J by 1 base, with 7 bases of the junction left unmatched. The CDR3 is 14 amino acids. CDR1 and CDR2 (germline): SNHLY, FYNNEI. This rearrangement joins TRBV2 to TRBJ2-7, with 7 bases aligning to TRBD2. Sequencing was carried out using PBMCs. This clonotype was obtained from a man aged 45-60 years in good health and CMV-seropositive. Here the CDR3 reads CASTRTGGSYEQYF. In DNA form, the CDR3 reads TGTGCCAGCACTCGGACGGGAGGATCCTACGAGCAGTACTTC.